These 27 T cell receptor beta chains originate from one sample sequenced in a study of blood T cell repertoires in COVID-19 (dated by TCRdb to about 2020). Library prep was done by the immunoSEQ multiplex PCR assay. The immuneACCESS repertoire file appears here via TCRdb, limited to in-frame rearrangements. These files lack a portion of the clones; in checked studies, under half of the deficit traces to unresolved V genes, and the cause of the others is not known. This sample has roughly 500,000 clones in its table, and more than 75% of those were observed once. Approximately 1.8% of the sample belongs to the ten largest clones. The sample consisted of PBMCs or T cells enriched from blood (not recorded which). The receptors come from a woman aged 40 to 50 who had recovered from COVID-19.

CDR3 residues: CASSQVGGRAPTDTQYF. The CDR3, as DNA: TGCGCCAGCAGCCAAGTTGGCGGGAGGGCCCCTACAGATACGCAGTATTTT. The chain combines TRBV4-1 with TRBJ2-3, with 9 bases matching TRBD2. This CDR3 spans 17 amino acids. Germline V gene lookup returns CDR1 MGHRA and CDR2 YSYEKL. Germline trimming cut 1 base from V and 3 bases from J; bases unmatched to any gene: 8.

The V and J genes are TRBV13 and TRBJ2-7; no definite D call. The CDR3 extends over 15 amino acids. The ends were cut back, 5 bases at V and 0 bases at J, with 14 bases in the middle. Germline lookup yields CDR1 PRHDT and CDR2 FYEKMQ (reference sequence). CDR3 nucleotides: TGTGCCAGCAGCAAAATCGACACCAACTCCTACGAGCAGTACTTC. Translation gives CASSKIDTNSYEQYF.

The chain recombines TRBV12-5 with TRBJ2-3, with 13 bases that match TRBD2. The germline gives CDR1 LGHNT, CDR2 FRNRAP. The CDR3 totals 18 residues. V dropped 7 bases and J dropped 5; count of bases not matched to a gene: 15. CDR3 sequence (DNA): TGTGCTAGTGCCTCCACGAGGACTAGCGGGAGTTTGGTAGATACGCAGTATTTT. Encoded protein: CASASTRTSGSLVDTQYF. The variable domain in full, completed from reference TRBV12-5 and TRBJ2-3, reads DARVTQTPRHKVTEMGQEVTMRCQPILGHNTVFWYRQTMMQGLELLAYFRNRAPLDDSGMPKDRFSAEMPDATLATLKIQPSEPRDSAVYFCASASTRTSGSLVDTQYFGPGTRLTVL.

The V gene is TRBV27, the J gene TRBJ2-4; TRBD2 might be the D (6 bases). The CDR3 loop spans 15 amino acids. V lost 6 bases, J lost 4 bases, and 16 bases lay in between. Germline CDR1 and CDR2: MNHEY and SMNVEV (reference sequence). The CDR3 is CASRPGTDQKNIQYF. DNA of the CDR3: TGTGCCAGCAGGCCCGGGACTGATCAAAAAAACATTCAGTACTTC.

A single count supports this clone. The CDR3 nucleotides read TGTGCCAGCAGCTTAATTAGCGGGTACAATGAGCAGTTCTTC. This sequence encodes CASSLISGYNEQFF. The rearrangement joins TRBV11-3 to TRBJ2-1; 7 nucleotides match TRBD2. CDR3 length equals 14 residues. Trimming at V came to 2 bases and at J to 4 bases, leaving 2 bases not matched to a gene. CDR1 is SGHNT and CDR2 is YENEEA in the germline V gene.

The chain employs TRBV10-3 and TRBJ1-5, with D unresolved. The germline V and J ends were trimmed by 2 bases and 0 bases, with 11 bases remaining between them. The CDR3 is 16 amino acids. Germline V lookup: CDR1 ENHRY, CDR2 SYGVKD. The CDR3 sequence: CAISEAKSYSNQPQHF. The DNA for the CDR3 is TGTGCCATCAGTGAGGCGAAATCATATAGCAATCAGCCCCAGCATTTT.

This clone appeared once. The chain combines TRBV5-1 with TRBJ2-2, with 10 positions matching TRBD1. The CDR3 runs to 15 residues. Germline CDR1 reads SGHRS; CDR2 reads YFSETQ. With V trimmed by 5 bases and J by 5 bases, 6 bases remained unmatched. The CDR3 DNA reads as TGCGCCAGCAGGTTAACGGGACAGGGGACCGGGGAGCTGTTTTTT. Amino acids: CASRLTGQGTGELFF.

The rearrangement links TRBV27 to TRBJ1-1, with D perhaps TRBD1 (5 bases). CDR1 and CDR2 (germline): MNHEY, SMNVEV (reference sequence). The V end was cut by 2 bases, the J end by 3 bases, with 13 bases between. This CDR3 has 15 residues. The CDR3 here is CASSLKGRGYTEAFF. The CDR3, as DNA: TGTGCCAGCAGTTTAAAAGGAAGGGGATACACTGAAGCTTTCTTT.

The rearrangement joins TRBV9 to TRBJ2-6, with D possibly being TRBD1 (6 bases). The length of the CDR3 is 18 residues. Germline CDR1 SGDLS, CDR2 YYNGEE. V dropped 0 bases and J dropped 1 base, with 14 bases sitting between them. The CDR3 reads CASSVEPGQESGANVLTF. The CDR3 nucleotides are TGTGCCAGCAGCGTAGAACCGGGACAAGAGTCTGGGGCCAACGTCCTGACTTTC.

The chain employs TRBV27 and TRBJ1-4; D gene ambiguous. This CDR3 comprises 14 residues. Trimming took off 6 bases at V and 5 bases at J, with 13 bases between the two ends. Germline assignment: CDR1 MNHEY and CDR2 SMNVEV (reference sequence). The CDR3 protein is CASSAPRPNEKLFF. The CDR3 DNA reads TGTGCCAGCAGCGCTCCTAGACCGAATGAAAAACTGTTTTTT.

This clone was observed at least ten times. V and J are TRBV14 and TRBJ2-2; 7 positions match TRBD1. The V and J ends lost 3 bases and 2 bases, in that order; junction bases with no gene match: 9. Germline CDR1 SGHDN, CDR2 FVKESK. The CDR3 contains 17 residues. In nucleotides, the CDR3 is TGTGCCAGCAGCCATGGAACCGGGACAGATAACACCGGGGAGCTGTTTTTT. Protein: CASSHGTGTDNTGELFF.

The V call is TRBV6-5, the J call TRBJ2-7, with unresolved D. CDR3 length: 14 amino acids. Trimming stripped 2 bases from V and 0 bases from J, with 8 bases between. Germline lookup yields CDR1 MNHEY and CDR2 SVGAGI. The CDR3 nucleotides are TGTGCCAGCAGTTACAACGGTCCCTCCTACGAGCAGTACTTC. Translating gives CASSYNGPSYEQYF.

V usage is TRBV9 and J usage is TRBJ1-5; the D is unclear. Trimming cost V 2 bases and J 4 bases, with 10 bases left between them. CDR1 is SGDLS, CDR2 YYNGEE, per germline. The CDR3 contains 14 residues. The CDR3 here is CASSVGYGNQPQHF. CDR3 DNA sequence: TGTGCCAGCAGCGTGGGCTACGGAAATCAGCCCCAGCATTTT. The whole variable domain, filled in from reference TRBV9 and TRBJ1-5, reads DSGVTQTPKHLITATGQRVTLRCSPRSGDLSVYWYQQSLDQGLQFLIQYYNGEERAKGNILERFSAQQFPDLHSELNLSSLELGDSALYFCASSVGYGNQPQHFGDGTRLSIL.

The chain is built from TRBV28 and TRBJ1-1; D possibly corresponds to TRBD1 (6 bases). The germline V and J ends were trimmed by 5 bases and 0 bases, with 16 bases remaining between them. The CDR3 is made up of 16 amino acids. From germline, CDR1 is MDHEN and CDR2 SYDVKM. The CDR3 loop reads CASSPTGSPMNTEAFF. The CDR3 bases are TGTGCCAGCAGTCCCACAGGGTCTCCAATGAACACTGAAGCTTTCTTT.

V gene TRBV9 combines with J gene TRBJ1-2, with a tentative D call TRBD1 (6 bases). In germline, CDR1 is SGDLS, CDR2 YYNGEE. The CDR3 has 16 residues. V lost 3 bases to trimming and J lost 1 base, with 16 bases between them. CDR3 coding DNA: TGTGCCAGCAGCGCTCCCCTGAGGGGGAGTAACTATGGCTACACCTTC. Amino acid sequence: CASSAPLRGSNYGYTF.

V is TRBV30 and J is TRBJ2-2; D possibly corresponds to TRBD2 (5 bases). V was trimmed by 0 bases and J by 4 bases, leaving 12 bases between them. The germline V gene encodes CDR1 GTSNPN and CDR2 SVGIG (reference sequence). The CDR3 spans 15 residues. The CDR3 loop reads CAWSVLRVPTGELFF. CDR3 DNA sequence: TGTGCCTGGAGTGTACTGAGGGTCCCCACCGGGGAGCTGTTTTTT.

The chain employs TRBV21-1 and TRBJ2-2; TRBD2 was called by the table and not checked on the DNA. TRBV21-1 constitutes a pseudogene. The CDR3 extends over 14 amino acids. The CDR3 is CASSKGLVPGELFF. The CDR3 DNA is TGTGCCAGCAGCAAAGGACTAGTCCCCGGGGAGCTGTTTTTT.

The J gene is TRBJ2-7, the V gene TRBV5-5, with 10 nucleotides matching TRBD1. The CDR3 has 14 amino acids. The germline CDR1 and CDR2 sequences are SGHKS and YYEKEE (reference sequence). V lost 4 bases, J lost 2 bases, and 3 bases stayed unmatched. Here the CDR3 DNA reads TGTGCCAGCAGCCCCGGGACAGGGGCCTACGAGCAGTACTTC. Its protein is CASSPGTGAYEQYF. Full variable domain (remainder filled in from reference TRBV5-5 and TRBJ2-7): DAGVTQSPTHLIKTRGQQVTLRCSPISGHKSVSWYQQVLGQGPQFIFQYYEKEERGRGNFPDRFSARQFPNYSSELNVNALLLGDSALYLCASSPGTGAYEQYFGPGTRLTVT.

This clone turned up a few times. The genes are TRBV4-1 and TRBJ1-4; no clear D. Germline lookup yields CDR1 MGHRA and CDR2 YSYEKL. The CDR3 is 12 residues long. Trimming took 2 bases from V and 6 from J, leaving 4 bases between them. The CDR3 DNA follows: TGCGCCAGCAGCCAACAGGATGAAAAACTGTTTTTT. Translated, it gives CASSQQDEKLFF.

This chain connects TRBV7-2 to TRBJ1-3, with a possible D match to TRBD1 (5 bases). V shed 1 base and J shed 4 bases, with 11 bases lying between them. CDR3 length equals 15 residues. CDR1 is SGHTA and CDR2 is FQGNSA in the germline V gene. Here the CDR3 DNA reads TGTGCCAGCAGCTTAGTAGGGGCACTAGGAAACACCATATATTTT. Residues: CASSLVGALGNTIYF.

The CDR3 DNA sequence: TGTGCCAGCAGCCGAATCCCAGCAGATACGCAGTATTTT. Protein product: CASSRIPADTQYF. The chain couples TRBV7-9 to TRBJ2-3; D not certain. Germline CDR1 and CDR2: SEHNR and FQNEAQ (reference sequence). V was shortened by 5 bases and J by 4 bases, with 10 bases between the two germline ends. This CDR3 contains 13 residues.

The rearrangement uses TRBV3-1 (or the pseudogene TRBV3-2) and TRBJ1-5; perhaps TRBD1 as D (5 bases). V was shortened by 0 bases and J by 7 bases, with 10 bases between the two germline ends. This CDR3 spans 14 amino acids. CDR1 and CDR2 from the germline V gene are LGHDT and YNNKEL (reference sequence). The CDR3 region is CASSQDPGNQPQHF. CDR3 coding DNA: TGTGCCAGCAGCCAAGATCCAGGGAACCAGCCCCAGCATTTT.

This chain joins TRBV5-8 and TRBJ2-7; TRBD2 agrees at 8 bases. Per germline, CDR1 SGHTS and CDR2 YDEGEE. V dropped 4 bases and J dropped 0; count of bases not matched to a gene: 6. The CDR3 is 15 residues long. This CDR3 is CASSPSGGGSYEQYF. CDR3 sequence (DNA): TGTGCCAGCAGCCCCTCGGGGGGGGGCTCCTACGAGCAGTACTTC.

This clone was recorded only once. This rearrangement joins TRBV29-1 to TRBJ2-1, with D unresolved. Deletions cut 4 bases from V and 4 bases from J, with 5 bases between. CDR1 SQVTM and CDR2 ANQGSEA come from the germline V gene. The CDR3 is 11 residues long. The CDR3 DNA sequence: TGCAGCGTTGCTCAGTACAATGAGCAGTTCTTC. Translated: CSVAQYNEQFF.

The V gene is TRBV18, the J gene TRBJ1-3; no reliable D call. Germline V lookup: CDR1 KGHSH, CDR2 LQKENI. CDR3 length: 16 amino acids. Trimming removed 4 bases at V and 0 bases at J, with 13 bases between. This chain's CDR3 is CASSREKSISGNTIYF. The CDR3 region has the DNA TGTGCCAGCTCACGAGAGAAGTCCATCTCTGGAAACACCATATATTTT. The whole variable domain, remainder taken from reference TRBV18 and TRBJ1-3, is NAGVMQNPRHLVRRRGQEARLRCSPMKGHSHVYWYRQLPEEGLKFMVYLQKENIIDESGMPKERFSAEFPKEGPSILRIQQVVRGDSAAYFCASSREKSISGNTIYFGEGSWLTVV.

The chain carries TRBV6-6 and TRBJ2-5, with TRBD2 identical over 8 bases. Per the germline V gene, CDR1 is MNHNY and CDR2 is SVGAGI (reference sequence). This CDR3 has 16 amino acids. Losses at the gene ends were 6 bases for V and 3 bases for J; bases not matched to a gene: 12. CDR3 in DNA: TGTGCCAGCAGCACAGTACTAGCGGAGACAAAAGAGACCCAGTACTTC. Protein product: CASSTVLAETKETQYF.

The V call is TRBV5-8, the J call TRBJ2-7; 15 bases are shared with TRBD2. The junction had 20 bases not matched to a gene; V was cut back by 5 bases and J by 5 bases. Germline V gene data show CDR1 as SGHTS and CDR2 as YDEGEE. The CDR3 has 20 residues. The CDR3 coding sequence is TGTGCCAGCAGGACTCACAACGGACTAGCGGGAGGGCTTAGTACCCACGAGCAGTACTTC. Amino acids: CASRTHNGLAGGLSTHEQYF.